This T cell receptor beta chain was captured by sequencing in a study of shared clonotypes between healthy human individuals. Across the whole study: Those who served as donors were a couple of women and three men between the ages of 18 and 49. Donors had three CD4 naive, three CD4 memory, two CD8 naive and one CD8 memory plate apiece. Study-wide findings and caveats: Non-shared clonotypes had lower generation probabilities than clonotypes shared by all four sorted-subset donors.

In the case of this clone: The antigen is unknown.

In the CD4+ fraction, cells were divided into CD45RA+ naive and CD45RA-negative memory subsets. The table came from immunoSEQ multiplex PCR; TCRdb's copy has only in-frame clones and leaves some out. The sample has nearly 750,000 clones; roughly 72% are singletons. Germline V gene data show CDR1 as SGDLS and CDR2 as YYNGEE. This CDR3 comprises 18 residues. Between the trimmed V and J ends, which lost 2 bases and 5 bases, there was a span of 22 bases. Material for sequencing was memory CD4+ T cells sorted from blood. Subset specified: CD45RA-negative fraction. The sequence came from a woman under 40 in good health. The rearrangement links TRBV9 to TRBJ1-4, with TRBD1 as a possible D gene (6 bases). The DNA of the CDR3 is TGTGCCAGCAGCGTCCAAGGTGGAGGGGGGAGCCTAAATGAAAAACTGTTTTTT. Residues: CASSVQGGGGSLNEKLFF.